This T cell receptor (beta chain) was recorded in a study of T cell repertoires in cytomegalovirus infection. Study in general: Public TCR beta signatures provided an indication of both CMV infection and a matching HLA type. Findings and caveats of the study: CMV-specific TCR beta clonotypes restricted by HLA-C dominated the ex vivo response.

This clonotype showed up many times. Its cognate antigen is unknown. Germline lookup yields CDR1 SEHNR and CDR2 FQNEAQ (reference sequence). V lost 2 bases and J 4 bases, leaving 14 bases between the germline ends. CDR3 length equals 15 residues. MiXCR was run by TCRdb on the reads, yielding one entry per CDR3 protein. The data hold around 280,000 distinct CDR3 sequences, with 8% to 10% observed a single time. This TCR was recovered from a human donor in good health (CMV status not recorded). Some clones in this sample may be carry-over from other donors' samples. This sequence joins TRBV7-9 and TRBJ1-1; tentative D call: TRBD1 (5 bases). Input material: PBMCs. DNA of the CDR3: TGTGCCAGCAGCTTAAAGTCAGGGATTAGCACTGAAGCTTTCTTT. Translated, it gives CASSLKSGISTEAFF.